The 9 T cell receptor beta chains below all came from one sample that was sequenced in a study of CD8 T cells in ankylosing spondylitis. TCRdb analysed the 5' RACE reads with MiXCR anew, one entry per CDR3 protein. The data show around 250,000 distinct CDR3 sequences, with roughly 32% seen just once and about 4.2% held by the top ten. The source material was blood, either unsorted or a sorted T cell fraction (not recorded which). These receptors all come from a male donor with ankylosing spondylitis or in good health (not recorded which).

This clonotype was seen only once. The chain uses TRBV6-1 and TRBJ2-2, with D unresolved. CDR1 and CDR2 (germline): MNHNS, SASEGT. The V and J ends lost 6 bases and 8 bases respectively, with 13 bases between them. CDR3 length: 13 residues. CDR3 nucleotides: TGTGCCAGCAGACCCCCAGGTGGGGGGGAGCTGTTTTTT. It codes for CASRPPGGGELFF.

The rearrangement links TRBV11-2 to TRBJ2-3; D remains unclear. The CDR3 is 13 amino acids. Per germline, CDR1 SGHAT and CDR2 FQNNGV. Trimming cost V 2 bases and J 7 bases, with 10 bases left between them. The CDR3 DNA sequence: TGTGCCAGCAGCTTAACCCGGAGAAATACGCAGTATTTT. Amino acid sequence: CASSLTRRNTQYF.

This clonotype occurred a few times. J is TRBJ2-1 and V is TRBV20-1, with 10 bases fitting TRBD2. Germline values: CDR1 DFQATT, CDR2 SNEGSKA (reference sequence). The ends lost 6 bases at V and 5 bases at J; junction bases unmatched: 7. This CDR3 comprises 14 residues. CDR3 in DNA: TGCAGTGCCGTACGGACTAGCGGCCACAATGAGCAGTTCTTC. Amino acid sequence: CSAVRTSGHNEQFF.

A few counts support this clonotype. The chain links TRBV20-1 to TRBJ1-5, with D perhaps TRBD1 (5 bases). The CDR3 runs to 16 residues. Germline assignment: CDR1 DFQATT and CDR2 SNEGSKA (reference sequence). Trimming left V 3 bases short and J 6 bases short, with 21 bases between. In nucleotides, the CDR3 is TGCAGTGCTAGGCCCGACGGGGAGGGGCGGTTTCAGCCCCAGCATTTT. Translation gives CSARPDGEGRFQPQHF.

The V gene is TRBV12-3 or TRBV12-4, the J gene TRBJ2-7; the match to TRBD2 covers 11 bases. The CDR3 is made up of 15 amino acids. The junction had 5 bases not matched to a gene; V was cut back by 4 bases and J by 3 bases. The CDR3 DNA follows: TGTGCCAGCAGTTCCCCTGGACTAGCGGGCTACGAGCAGTACTTC. It codes for CASSSPGLAGYEQYF.

DNA of the CDR3: TGTGCCAGCAGCTTATTAGACGGTGAGCAGTTCTTC. It codes for CASSLLDGEQFF. The chain combines TRBV7-9 with TRBJ2-1; D is ambiguous. Trimming took 2 bases from V and 9 from J, leaving 8 bases between them. There are 12 residues in the CDR3. The germline gives CDR1 SEHNR, CDR2 FQNEAQ (reference sequence).

This clonotype showed up just a few times. The chain recombines TRBV20-1 with TRBJ2-7; TRBD2 might be the D (6 bases). This CDR3 is built from 15 residues. V was cut by 3 bases and J by 2 bases, with 17 bases left in between. Germline loops: CDR1 DFQATT, CDR2 SNEGSKA (reference sequence). CDR3 in amino acids: CSARYGRDSTYEQYF. The CDR3 DNA sequence: TGCAGTGCTAGGTACGGGAGAGACTCAACCTACGAGCAGTACTTC.

At least ten counts were recorded for this clonotype. V gene TRBV20-1 combines with J gene TRBJ2-1; TRBD2 is a possible D gene (6 bases). Germline values: CDR1 DFQATT, CDR2 SNEGSKA (reference sequence). The CDR3 has 16 residues. V lost 3 bases, J lost 3 bases, and 18 bases lay in between. The CDR3 sequence: CSASASRGGGYNEQFF. The CDR3 DNA is TGCAGTGCTAGTGCATCTCGTGGGGGAGGCTACAATGAGCAGTTCTTC.

At least ten counts were recorded for this clonotype. V is TRBV7-2 and J is TRBJ2-1; D call uncertain. V was trimmed by 1 base and J by 7 bases, leaving 8 bases between them. Germline loops: CDR1 SGHTA, CDR2 FQGNSA. The CDR3 is 13 amino acids. The CDR3 reads CASSLGGANEQFF. The CDR3 coding sequence is TGTGCCAGCAGCTTAGGAGGCGCGAATGAGCAGTTCTTC.